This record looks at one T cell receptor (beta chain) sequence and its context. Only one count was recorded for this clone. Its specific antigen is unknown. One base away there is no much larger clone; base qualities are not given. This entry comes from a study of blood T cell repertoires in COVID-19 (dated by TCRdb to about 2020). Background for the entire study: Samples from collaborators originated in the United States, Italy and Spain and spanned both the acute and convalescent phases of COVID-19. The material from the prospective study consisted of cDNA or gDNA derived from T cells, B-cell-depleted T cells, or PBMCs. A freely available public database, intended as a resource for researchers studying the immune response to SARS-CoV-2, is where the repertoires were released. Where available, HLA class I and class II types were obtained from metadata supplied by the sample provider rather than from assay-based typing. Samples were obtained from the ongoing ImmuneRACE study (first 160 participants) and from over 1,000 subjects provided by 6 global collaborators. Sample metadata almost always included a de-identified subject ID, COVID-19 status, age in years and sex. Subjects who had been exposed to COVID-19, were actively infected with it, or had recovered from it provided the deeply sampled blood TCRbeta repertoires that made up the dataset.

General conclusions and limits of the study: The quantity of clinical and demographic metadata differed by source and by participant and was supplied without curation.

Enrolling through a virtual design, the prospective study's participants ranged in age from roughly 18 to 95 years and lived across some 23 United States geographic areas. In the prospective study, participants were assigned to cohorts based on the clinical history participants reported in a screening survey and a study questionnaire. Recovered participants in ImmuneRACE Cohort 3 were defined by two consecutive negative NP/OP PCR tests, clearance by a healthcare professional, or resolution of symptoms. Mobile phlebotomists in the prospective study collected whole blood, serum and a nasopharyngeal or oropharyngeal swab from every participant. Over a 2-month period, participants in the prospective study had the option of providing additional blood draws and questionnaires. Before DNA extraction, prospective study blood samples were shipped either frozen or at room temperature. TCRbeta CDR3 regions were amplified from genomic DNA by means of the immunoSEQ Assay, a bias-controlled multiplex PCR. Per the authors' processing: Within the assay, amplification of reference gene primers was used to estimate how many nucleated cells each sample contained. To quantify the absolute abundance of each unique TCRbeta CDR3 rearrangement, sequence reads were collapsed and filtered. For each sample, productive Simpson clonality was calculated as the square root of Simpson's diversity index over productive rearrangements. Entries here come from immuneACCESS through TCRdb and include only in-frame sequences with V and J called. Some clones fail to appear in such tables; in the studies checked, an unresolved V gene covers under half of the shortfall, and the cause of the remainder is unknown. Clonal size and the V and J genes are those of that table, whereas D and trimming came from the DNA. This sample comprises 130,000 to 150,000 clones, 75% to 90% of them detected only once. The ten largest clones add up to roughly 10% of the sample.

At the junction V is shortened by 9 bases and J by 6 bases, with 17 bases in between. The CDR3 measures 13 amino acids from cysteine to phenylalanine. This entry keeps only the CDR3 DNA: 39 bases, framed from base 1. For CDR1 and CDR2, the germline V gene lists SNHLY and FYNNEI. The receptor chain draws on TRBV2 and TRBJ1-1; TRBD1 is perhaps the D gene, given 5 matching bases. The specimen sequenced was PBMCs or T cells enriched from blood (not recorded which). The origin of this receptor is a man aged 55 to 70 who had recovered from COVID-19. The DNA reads TGTGCCAGTGAGCGTGGGTTAGGGGCTGAAGCTTTCTTT. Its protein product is CASERGLGAEAFF.